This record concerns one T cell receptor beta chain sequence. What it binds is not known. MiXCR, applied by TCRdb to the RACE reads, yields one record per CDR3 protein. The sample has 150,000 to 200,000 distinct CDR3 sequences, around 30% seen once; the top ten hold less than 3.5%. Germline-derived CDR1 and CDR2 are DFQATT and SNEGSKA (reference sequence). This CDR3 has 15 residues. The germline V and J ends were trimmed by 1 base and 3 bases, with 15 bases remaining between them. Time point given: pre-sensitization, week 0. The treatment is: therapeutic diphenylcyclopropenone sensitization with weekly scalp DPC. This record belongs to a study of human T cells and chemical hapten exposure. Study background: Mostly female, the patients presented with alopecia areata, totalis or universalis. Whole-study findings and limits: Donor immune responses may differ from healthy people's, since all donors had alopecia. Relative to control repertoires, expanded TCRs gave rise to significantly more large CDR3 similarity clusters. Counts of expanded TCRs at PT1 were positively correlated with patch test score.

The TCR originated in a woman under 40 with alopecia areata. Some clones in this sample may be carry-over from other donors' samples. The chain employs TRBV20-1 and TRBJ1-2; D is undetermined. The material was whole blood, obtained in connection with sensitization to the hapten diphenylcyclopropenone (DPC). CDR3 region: CSARVMGIAYYGYTF. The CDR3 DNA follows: TGCAGTGCTAGAGTGATGGGGATCGCCTACTATGGCTACACCTTC.